A single sample gave rise to the 28 T cell receptor beta chains below, sequenced in a study of memory CD4+ T cells and cytomegalovirus serostatus. This table comes from immunoSEQ multiplex PCR, and its TCRdb copy is limited to in-frame clones, with some not included. The table includes around 45,000 clones, around 70% detected once. The sort gate was single viable CD3+CD4+CD8-CD45RO+ cells for memory CD4+ T cells. The sequencing sample was made of memory CD4+ T cells from blood. These TCRs come from an adult in good health and CMV-seropositive.

This chain uses TRBV25-1 with TRBJ2-1, with a possible D match to TRBD2 (6 bases). The germline CDR1 and CDR2 sequences are MGHDK and SYGVNS. The CDR3 spans 15 residues. Trimming left V 7 bases short and J 1 base short, with 14 bases between. The CDR3 sequence: CASTPGGTSYNEQFF. CDR3 in DNA: TGTGCCAGCACCCCAGGCGGGACTTCCTACAATGAGCAGTTCTTC.

J is TRBJ1-2 and V is TRBV29-1; tentative D call: TRBD1 (6 bases). This CDR3 has 14 amino acids. V lost 6 bases, J lost 0 bases, and 14 bases lay in between. CDR1 is SQVTM and CDR2 is ANQGSEA in the germline V gene. The CDR3 DNA follows: TGCAGCGTGTACAGGCAGGGGACTAACTATGGCTACACCTTC. It yields the protein CSVYRQGTNYGYTF.

The chain couples TRBV9 to TRBJ2-1; D unclear. CDR3 length: 16 amino acids. CDR1 SGDLS and CDR2 YYNGEE come from the germline V gene. Trimming took 4 bases from V and 4 from J, leaving 18 bases between them. Here the CDR3 DNA reads TGTGCCAGCAGCCCATCCGGGTTCCGCCCTTACAATGAGCAGTTCTTC. Amino acids: CASSPSGFRPYNEQFF. The variable domain in full, with the rest retrieved from reference TRBV9 and TRBJ2-1, is DSGVTQTPKHLITATGQRVTLRCSPRSGDLSVYWYQQSLDQGLQFLIQYYNGEERAKGNILERFSAQQFPDLHSELNLSSLELGDSALYFCASSPSGFRPYNEQFFGPGTRLTVL.

The gene calls are TRBV5-6 and TRBJ2-1; no reliable D call. V was cut by 0 bases and J by 5 bases, with 15 bases left in between. CDR1 and CDR2 (germline): SGHDT, YYEEEE. This CDR3 has 16 amino acids. The CDR3 coding sequence is TGTGCCAGCAGCTTGGGCCGGCCTTGGCAGAACAATGAGCAGTTCTTC. Translated, it gives CASSLGRPWQNNEQFF. The full variable domain, with the rest looked up from reference TRBV5-6 and TRBJ2-1, is DAGVTQSPTHLIKTRGQQVTLRCSPKSGHDTVSWYQQALGQGPQFIFQYYEEEERQRGNFPDRFSGHQFPNYSSELNVNALLLGDSALYLCASSLGRPWQNNEQFFGPGTRLTVL.

The CDR3 DNA reads TGTGCCAGCAAAGGGACAGGTAGCAATCAGCCCCAGCATTTT. Translating it yields CASKGTGSNQPQHF. The chain combines TRBV6-1 with TRBJ1-5; 8 nucleotides align to TRBD1. V lost 7 bases to trimming and J lost 0 bases; unmatched junction nucleotides: 2. Germline values: CDR1 MNHNS, CDR2 SASEGT. CDR3 length equals 14 residues.

The V call is TRBV29-1, the J call TRBJ1-2; perhaps TRBD1 as D (6 bases). The CDR3 spans 14 residues. Germline CDR1 is SQVTM and CDR2 is ANQGSEA. Trimming shortened V by 2 bases and J by 5 bases, and 15 bases separated the two germline ends. CDR3 nucleotide sequence: TGCAGCGTTGAATCCAGGGGCGATAGGTATGGCTACACCTTC. Protein sequence: CSVESRGDRYGYTF.

The chain couples TRBV21-1 to TRBJ2-5; no check of the table's D call, TRBD2, against the DNA was made. TRBV21-1 is marked as a pseudogene. The CDR3 length is 15 residues. The CDR3, as DNA: TGTGCCAGCAGCGCGGGGGACATCTGGCAAGAGACCCAGTACTTC. It is translated as CASSAGDIWQETQYF.

The rearrangement joins TRBV9 to TRBJ2-3; possible D gene TRBD1, 5 bases. V was cut by 4 bases and J by 7 bases, with 10 bases left in between. Germline CDR1 and CDR2: SGDLS and YYNGEE. CDR3 length equals 12 residues. As DNA, the CDR3 is TGTGCCAGCAGCCCGGACACTTATACGCAGTATTTT. Its translation is CASSPDTYTQYF.

The genes are TRBV25-1 and TRBJ2-1; 11 nucleotides agree with TRBD2. Trimming took 6 bases from V and 4 from J; bases not matched to a gene: 8. Looked up from germline, CDR1 is MGHDK and CDR2 is SYGVNS. This CDR3 is built from 16 residues. CDR3 DNA: TGTGCCAGCAGCGCGGTTCTAGCGGGGGGATACAATGAGCAGTTCTTC. Its translation: CASSAVLAGGYNEQFF.

The chain has TRBV28 and TRBJ1-5; D gene ambiguous. CDR3 length: 16 amino acids. V shed 1 base and J shed 2 bases, with 12 bases lying between them. The germline gives CDR1 MDHEN, CDR2 SYDVKM. In DNA, the CDR3 is TGTGCCAGCAGTTTATTTCGGGGTTTGGGCAATCAGCCCCAGCATTTT. It translates to CASSLFRGLGNQPQHF.

The chain joins TRBV7-2 to TRBJ2-5; the D is unclear. CDR1 and CDR2 from the germline V gene are SGHTA and FQGNSA. V was shortened by 5 bases and J by 5 bases, with 6 bases between the two germline ends. CDR3 length: 11 amino acids. CDR3 coding DNA: TGTGCCAGCAGCCAGACGGAGACCCAGTACTTC. It yields the protein CASSQTETQYF.

V usage is TRBV19 and J usage is TRBJ2-2; D is ambiguous. CDR1 LNHDA and CDR2 SQIVND come from the germline V gene (reference sequence). This CDR3 is 13 amino acids long. Trimming removed 6 bases from V and 5 bases from J, with 10 bases in between. The CDR3 spells CASRMGLTGELFF. The CDR3 coding sequence is TGTGCCAGTAGAATGGGCCTAACCGGGGAGCTGTTTTTT.

The CDR3 region is CAISESVVINRDRGAGEQYF. For the CDR3, the DNA is TGTGCCATCAGTGAGTCCGTGGTCATCAACCGGGACAGGGGAGCGGGCGAGCAGTACTTC. The chain uses TRBV10-3 and TRBJ2-7; 10 nucleotides align to TRBD1. CDR1 and CDR2 (germline): ENHRY, SYGVKD. The ends lost 0 bases at V and 6 bases at J; junction bases unmatched: 20. The CDR3 loop spans 20 amino acids.

The CDR3 spells CASSLDGTGGAYTF. Here the CDR3 DNA reads TGCGCCAGCAGCCTCGACGGGACAGGGGGCGCTTACACCTTC. The chain uses TRBV4-3 and TRBJ1-2; 12 bases are shared with TRBD1. The CDR3 extends over 14 amino acids. V lost 4 bases, J lost 11 bases, and 8 bases stayed unmatched. Germline V CDR1 and CDR2: LGHNA, YSLEER.

The genes are TRBV5-5 and TRBJ1-3; D remains ambiguous. V was pared by 3 bases and J by 3 bases, with 10 bases between. This CDR3 spans 14 amino acids. Germline values: CDR1 SGHKS, CDR2 YYEKEE (reference sequence). The CDR3 DNA reads as TGTGCCAGCAGCTCGCGAGAGATTGGAAACACCATATATTTT. Its translation is CASSSREIGNTIYF.

This clone was counted a single time. The CDR3 bases are TGTGCCAGCAGCGGGTTAGGTAGTAGCGGGGGATATCGCACCGGGGAGCTGTTTTTT. Protein: CASSGLGSSGGYRTGELFF. The chain uses TRBV9 and TRBJ2-2; 9 positions match TRBD2. Per the germline V gene, CDR1 is SGDLS and CDR2 is YYNGEE. The CDR3 spans 19 residues. V shed 3 bases and J 4 bases; nucleotides not matched to a gene: 16.

V gene TRBV2 combines with J gene TRBJ2-3, with 7 positions matching TRBD2. Trimming took 7 bases from V and 5 from J; bases not matched to a gene: 6. Germline V gene sequence: CDR1 SNHLY, CDR2 FYNNEI. The CDR3 runs to 13 residues. CDR3: CASIRLARDTQYF. For the CDR3, the DNA is TGTGCCAGCATTCGACTAGCAAGAGATACGCAGTATTTT.

This chain joins TRBV6-5 and TRBJ2-3; tentatively, D is TRBD2 (7 bases). V lost 8 bases, J lost 0 bases, and 15 bases lay in between. Germline lookup yields CDR1 MNHEY and CDR2 SVGAGI. The CDR3 is 15 residues long. As DNA, the CDR3 is TGTGCCAGCGGCAACGGGGGGCCTAGCACAGATACGCAGTATTTT. It specifies CASGNGGPSTDTQYF.

The rearrangement uses TRBV20-1 and TRBJ2-5; D is ambiguous. Germline V gives CDR1 DFQATT, CDR2 SNEGSKA (reference sequence). V was clipped by 3 bases and J by 1 base, with 3 bases between them. There are 11 residues in the CDR3. Written as DNA, the CDR3 is TGCAGTGCTAGCTCCCAAGAGACCCAGTACTTC. It yields the protein CSASSQETQYF.

The chain carries TRBV5-1 and TRBJ2-3, with D unclear. The V gene's germline CDR1 is SGHRS and CDR2 YFSETQ. The CDR3 covers 13 residues. Trimming took 0 bases from V and 2 from J, leaving 4 bases between them. Written as DNA, the CDR3 is TGCGCCAGCAGCTTGGGATACACAGATACGCAGTATTTT. Translating it yields CASSLGYTDTQYF.

This chain uses TRBV11-2 with TRBJ1-4; TRBD1 agrees at 10 bases. CDR3 size: 17 residues. Germline CDR1 SGHAT, CDR2 FQNNGV. The trim removed 2 bases at V and 8 bases at J, leaving 11 bases unmatched. CDR3 loop: CASSLYPVGQGEEKLFF. The DNA for the CDR3 is TGTGCCAGCAGCTTATACCCCGTTGGACAGGGGGAAGAAAAACTGTTTTTT.

There are a few counts of this clone. The V call is TRBV5-1, the J call TRBJ2-7, with D possibly matching TRBD1 (6 bases). Germline-derived CDR1 and CDR2 are SGHRS and YFSETQ. Trimming shortened V by 4 bases and J by 2 bases, and 16 bases separated the two germline ends. This CDR3 region has 15 residues. The CDR3 DNA sequence: TGCGCCAGCAGCACGGCTGGACAGCCCGCCTACGAGCAGTACTTC. Amino acids: CASSTAGQPAYEQYF.

The V and J genes are TRBV7-9 and TRBJ2-5, with D unclear. Trimming cost V 1 base and J 1 base, with 10 bases left between them. Looked up from germline, CDR1 is SEHNR and CDR2 is FQNEAQ (reference sequence). The CDR3 runs to 15 residues. This CDR3 reads CASSLDGLAQETQYF. The CDR3 nucleotides are TGTGCCAGCAGCTTAGATGGGTTAGCCCAAGAGACCCAGTACTTC.

There are a few counts of this clone. The rearrangement links TRBV6-6 to TRBJ1-1; tentative D call: TRBD1 (5 bases). From germline, CDR1 is MNHNY and CDR2 SVGAGI (reference sequence). This CDR3 contains 16 residues. The ends were cut back, 2 bases at V and 3 bases at J, with 16 bases in the middle. Written as DNA, the CDR3 is TGTGCCAGCAGTTACCCACGAGGGGTGGGTGACACTGAAGCTTTCTTT. Its protein product is CASSYPRGVGDTEAFF.

The chain couples TRBV5-1 to TRBJ1-2; no clear D. CDR1 and CDR2 (germline): SGHRS, YFSETQ. Trimming shortened V by 0 bases and J by 8 bases, and 8 bases separated the two germline ends. CDR3 length equals 12 residues. The CDR3 is CASSLGQFGYTF. The CDR3 DNA is TGCGCCAGCAGCTTGGGGCAGTTCGGCTACACCTTC.

The rearrangement links TRBV5-1 to TRBJ1-4; D is ambiguous. CDR1 SGHRS and CDR2 YFSETQ come from the germline V gene. Between the trimmed V and J ends, which lost 4 bases and 6 bases, there was a span of 16 bases. CDR3 length equals 15 residues. CDR3 nucleotide sequence: TGCGCCAGCAGCATCGATCCGTCTTCGGATGAAAAACTGTTTTTT. It codes for CASSIDPSSDEKLFF.

This chain connects TRBV5-1 to TRBJ1-1, with 7 bases aligning to TRBD1. The CDR3 spans 15 residues. The germline gives CDR1 SGHRS, CDR2 YFSETQ. The V gene end was trimmed by 0 bases and the J gene end by 1 base; junction bases not matched to a gene: 3. The CDR3 loop is CASSLVGGWNTEAFF. CDR3 DNA: TGCGCCAGCAGCTTGGTAGGGGGCTGGAACACTGAAGCTTTCTTT.

This rearrangement joins TRBV7-2 to TRBJ2-7; no clear D gene. Germline V CDR1 and CDR2: SGHTA, FQGNSA. The CDR3 runs to 13 residues. Trimming removed 5 bases at V and 3 bases at J, with 11 bases between. CDR3 DNA: TGTGCCAGCAGCCAAGACCTGGGCTACGAGCAGTACTTC. Amino acid sequence: CASSQDLGYEQYF.